This TCR beta chain was sequenced in a study of T-cell memory formation after mild COVID-19. CDR3 length equals 14 residues. CDR1 GTSNPN and CDR2 SVGIG come from the germline V gene (reference sequence). The ends lost 3 bases at V and 5 bases at J; junction bases unmatched: 8. A word on this clonotype: What it binds is not known.

MiXCR, run by TCRdb on the 5' RACE reads, gives a single entry per CDR3 protein. The table lists 360,000 or so distinct CDR3 sequences, around 27% of them singletons. Whole-study findings and limits: Mainly CM and EM harbored the contracting CD4+ clones; mainly EMRA harbored the CD8+ ones.

Sequenced sample: PBMCs or a T cell subset sorted from them (not recorded which). This sequence joins TRBV30 and TRBJ2-5, with 8 bases lining up with TRBD1. The clonotype was recovered from an adult woman who had mild COVID-19 (a few samples of this study predate the infection). Cell type and time point are not known. The chain's CDR3 is CAWSVFRGRETQYF. DNA of the CDR3: TGTGCCTGGAGCGTCTTCAGGGGGCGGGAGACCCAGTACTTC.